The present TCR beta chain was sequenced within a study of cytomegalovirus exposure and HLA in healthy donors. This clone was found once. PCR used 60 Vbeta primers and 13 Jbeta primers. Some clones are missing from TCRdb's copy, which holds only in-frame ones; the method was immunoSEQ multiplex PCR. The sample consists of over 120,000 clones, around three quarters of them appearing once. The TCR sequence derives from a woman aged 60 to 75 in good health and CMV-seropositive. The source material was PBMCs.

Here the CDR3 DNA reads TGTGCCAGCTCACCCTTGCGAGAGACCCAGTACTTC. Amino acids: CASSPLRETQYF. V usage is TRBV18 and J usage is TRBJ2-5; D call uncertain. Germline CDR1 KGHSH, CDR2 LQKENI. CDR3 size: 12 residues. Trimming cost V 3 bases and J 4 bases, with 6 bases left between them.